The source of this T cell receptor (beta chain) is a study of HIV-infected patients and healthy controls. Follow-up blood was drawn about 14 weeks, roughly three months, after antiretroviral therapy began. All unsorted peripheral T cells were captured because whole blood was used without fractionation. An approximately 2.4 ml peripheral blood sample was taken for RNA. This clonotype was seen repeatedly, ten times or more. V was cut by 8 bases and J by 0 bases, with 14 bases left in between. The length of the CDR3 is 14 residues. cDNA was made from 500 ng RNA using alpha and beta constant primers. Separate chain-specific third strand synthesis with multiplexing indices produced the alpha and beta libraries. TCRdb recomputed calls from the 5' RACE reads with MiXCR, one row per CDR3 protein. The table lists about 14,000 distinct CDR3 sequences, around 10% of them singletons.

Source: blood, taken during antiretroviral therapy. The origin of this receptor is an adult with HIV infection. The donor label of this sample is uncertain. V and J are TRBV12-3 or TRBV12-4 and TRBJ2-7, with a tentative D call TRBD1 (6 bases). In DNA, the CDR3 is TGTGCCAGCGGCTTGGGGGACACCTCCTACGAGCAGTACTTC. Its translation is CASGLGDTSYEQYF.